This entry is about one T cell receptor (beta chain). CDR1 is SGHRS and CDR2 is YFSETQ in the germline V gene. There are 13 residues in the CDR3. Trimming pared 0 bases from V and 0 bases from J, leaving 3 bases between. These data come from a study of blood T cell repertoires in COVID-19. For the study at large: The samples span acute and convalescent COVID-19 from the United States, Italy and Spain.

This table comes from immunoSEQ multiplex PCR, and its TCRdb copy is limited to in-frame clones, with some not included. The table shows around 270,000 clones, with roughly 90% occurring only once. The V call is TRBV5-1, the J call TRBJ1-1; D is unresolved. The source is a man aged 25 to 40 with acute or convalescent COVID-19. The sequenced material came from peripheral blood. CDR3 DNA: TGCGCCAGCAGCTTGGCGGTGAACACTGAAGCTTTCTTT. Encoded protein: CASSLAVNTEAFF.